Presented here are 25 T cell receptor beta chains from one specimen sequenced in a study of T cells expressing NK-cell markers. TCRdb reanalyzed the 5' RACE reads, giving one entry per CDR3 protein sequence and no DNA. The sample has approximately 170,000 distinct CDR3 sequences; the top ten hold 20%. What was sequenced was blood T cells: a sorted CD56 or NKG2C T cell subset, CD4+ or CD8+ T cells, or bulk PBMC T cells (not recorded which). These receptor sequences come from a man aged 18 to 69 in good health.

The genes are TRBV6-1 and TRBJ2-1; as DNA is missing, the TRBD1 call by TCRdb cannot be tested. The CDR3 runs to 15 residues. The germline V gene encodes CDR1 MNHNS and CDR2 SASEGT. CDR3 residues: CASNKDSETYNEQFF.

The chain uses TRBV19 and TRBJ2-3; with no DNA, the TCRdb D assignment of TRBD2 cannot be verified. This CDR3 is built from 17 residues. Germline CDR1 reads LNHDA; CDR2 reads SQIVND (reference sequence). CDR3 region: CASTRRRTSGSPDTQYF. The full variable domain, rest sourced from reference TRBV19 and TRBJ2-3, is DGGITQSPKYLFRKEGQNVTLSCEQNLNHDAMYWYRQDPGQGLRLIYYSQIVNDFQKGDIAEGYSVSREKKESFPLTVTSAQKNPTAFYLCASTRRRTSGSPDTQYFGPGTRLTVL.

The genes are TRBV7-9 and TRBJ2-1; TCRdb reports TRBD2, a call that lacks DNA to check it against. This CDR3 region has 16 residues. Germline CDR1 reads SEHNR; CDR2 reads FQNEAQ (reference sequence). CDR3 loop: CASSLGGEDPYNEQFF.

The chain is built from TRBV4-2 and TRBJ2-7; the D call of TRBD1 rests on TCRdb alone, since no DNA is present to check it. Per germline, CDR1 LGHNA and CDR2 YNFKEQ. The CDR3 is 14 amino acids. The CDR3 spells CASSQPGQTYEQYF.

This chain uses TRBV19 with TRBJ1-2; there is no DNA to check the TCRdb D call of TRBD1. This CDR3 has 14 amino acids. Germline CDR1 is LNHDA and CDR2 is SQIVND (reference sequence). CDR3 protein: CASVSRDRDEGYTF.

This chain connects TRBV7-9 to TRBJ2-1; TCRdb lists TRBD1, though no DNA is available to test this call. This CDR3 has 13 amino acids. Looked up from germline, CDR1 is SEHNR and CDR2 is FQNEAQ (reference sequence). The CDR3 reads CASSWDRDNEQFF.

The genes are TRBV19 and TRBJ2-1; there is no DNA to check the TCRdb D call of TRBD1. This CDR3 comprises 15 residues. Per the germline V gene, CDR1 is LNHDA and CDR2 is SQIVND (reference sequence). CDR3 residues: CASRVTGTGDNEQFF.

Here the CDR3 reads CASKEGAQETQYF. This rearrangement joins TRBV6-1 to TRBJ2-5. This CDR3 has 13 amino acids. The germline V gene encodes CDR1 MNHNS and CDR2 SASEGT.

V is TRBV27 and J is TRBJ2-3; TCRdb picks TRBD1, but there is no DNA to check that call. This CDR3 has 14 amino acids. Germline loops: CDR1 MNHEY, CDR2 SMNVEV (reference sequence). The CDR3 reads CATRGGPSTDTQYF.

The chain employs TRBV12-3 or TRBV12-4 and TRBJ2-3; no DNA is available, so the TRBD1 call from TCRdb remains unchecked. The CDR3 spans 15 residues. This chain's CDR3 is CASGRGGTGTDTQYF.

CDR3 amino acids: CASSEIAGAETQYF. The V gene is TRBV2, the J gene TRBJ2-5; TCRdb proposes TRBD2, but this gene call is untestable without DNA. This CDR3 region has 14 residues. Germline V gene lookup returns CDR1 SNHLY and CDR2 FYNNEI. Full variable domain (rest looked up from reference TRBV2 and TRBJ2-5): EPEVTQTPSHQVTQMGQEVILRCVPISNHLYFYWYRQILGQKVEFLVSFYNNEISEKSEIFDDQFSVERPDGSNFTLKIRSTKLEDSAMYFCASSEIAGAETQYFGPGTRLLVL.

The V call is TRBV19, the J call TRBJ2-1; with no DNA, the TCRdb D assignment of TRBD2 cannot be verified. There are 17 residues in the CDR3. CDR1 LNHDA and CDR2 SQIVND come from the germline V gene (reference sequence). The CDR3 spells CASSLGLAGFSYNEQFF.

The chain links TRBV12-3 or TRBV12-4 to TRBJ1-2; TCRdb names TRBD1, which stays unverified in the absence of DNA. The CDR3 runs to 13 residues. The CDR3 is CASSPQGFYGYTF.

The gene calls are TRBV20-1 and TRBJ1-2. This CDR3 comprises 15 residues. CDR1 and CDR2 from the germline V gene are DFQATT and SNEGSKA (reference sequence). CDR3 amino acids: CSARDWRPANYGYTF.

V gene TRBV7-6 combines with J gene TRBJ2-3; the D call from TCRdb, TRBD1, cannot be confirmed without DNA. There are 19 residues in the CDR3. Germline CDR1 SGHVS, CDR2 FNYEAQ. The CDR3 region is CASSEKNDPVSDYTDTQYF. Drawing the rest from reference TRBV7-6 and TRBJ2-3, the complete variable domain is GAGVSQSPRYKVTKRGQDVALRCDPISGHVSLYWYRQALGQGPEFLTYFNYEAQQDKSGLPNDRFSAERPEGSISTLTIQRTEQRDSAMYRCASSEKNDPVSDYTDTQYFGPGTRLTVL.

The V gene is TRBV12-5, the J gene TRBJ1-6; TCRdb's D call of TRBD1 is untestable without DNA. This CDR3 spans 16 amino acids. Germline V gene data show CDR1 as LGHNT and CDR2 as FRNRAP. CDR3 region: CASGLVVDSRNSPLHF.

CDR3 amino acids: CASSDTGDQPQHF. The rearrangement uses TRBV28 and TRBJ1-5; without DNA, the TCRdb call of TRBD1 cannot be checked. The germline V gene has CDR1 MDHEN and CDR2 SYDVKM. The CDR3 has 13 amino acids.

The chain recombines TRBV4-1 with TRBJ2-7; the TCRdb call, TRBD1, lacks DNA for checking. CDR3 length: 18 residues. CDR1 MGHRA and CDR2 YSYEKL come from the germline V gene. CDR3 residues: CASSQSPGSVVGSYEQYF.

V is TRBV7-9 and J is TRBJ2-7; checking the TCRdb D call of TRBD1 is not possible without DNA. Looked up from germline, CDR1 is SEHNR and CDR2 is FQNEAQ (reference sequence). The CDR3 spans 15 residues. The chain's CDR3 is CASSRKRDSHYEQYF.

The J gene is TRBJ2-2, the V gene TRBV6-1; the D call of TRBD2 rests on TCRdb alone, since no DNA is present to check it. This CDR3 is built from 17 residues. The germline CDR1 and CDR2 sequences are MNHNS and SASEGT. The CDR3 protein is CASSVIPGTRGSGELFF.

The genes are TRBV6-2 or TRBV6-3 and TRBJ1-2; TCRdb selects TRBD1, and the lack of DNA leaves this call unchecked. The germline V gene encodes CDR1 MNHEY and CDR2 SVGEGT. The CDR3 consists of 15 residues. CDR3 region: CASSAWTGTLDGYTF.

CDR3 region: CASSLGGTGAHEQFF. The V gene is TRBV11-2, the J gene TRBJ2-1; TCRdb's D call of TRBD1 is untestable without DNA. This CDR3 has 15 residues. CDR1 and CDR2 from the germline V gene are SGHAT and FQNNGV.

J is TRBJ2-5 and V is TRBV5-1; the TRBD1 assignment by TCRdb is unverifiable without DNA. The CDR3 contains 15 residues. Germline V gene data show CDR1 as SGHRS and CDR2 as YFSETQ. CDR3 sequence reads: CASSSGTELLETQYF.

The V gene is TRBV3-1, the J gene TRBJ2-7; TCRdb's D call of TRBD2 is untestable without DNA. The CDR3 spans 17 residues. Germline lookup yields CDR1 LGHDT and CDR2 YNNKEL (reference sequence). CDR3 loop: CASSQGLGGGTIYEQYF.

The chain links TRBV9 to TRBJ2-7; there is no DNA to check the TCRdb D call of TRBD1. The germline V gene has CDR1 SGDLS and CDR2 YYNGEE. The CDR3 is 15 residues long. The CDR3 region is CASSLGTGVSYEQYF.